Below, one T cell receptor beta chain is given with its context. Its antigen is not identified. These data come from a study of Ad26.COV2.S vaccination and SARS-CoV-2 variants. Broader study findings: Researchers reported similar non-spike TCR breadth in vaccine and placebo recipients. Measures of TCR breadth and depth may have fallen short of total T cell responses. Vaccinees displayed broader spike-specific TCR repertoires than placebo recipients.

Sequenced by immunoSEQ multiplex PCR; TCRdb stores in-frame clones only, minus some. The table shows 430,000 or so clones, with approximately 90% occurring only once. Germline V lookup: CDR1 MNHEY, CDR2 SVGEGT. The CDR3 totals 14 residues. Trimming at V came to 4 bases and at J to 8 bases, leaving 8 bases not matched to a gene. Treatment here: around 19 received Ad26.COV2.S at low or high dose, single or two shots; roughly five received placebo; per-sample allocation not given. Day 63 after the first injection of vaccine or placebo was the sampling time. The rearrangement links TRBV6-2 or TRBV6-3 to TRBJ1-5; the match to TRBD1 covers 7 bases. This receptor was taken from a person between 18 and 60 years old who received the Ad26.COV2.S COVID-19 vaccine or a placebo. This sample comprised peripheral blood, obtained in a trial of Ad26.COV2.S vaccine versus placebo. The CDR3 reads CASSSHTGAKPQHF. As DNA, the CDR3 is TGTGCCAGCAGTTCTCATACAGGGGCGAAGCCCCAGCATTTT.